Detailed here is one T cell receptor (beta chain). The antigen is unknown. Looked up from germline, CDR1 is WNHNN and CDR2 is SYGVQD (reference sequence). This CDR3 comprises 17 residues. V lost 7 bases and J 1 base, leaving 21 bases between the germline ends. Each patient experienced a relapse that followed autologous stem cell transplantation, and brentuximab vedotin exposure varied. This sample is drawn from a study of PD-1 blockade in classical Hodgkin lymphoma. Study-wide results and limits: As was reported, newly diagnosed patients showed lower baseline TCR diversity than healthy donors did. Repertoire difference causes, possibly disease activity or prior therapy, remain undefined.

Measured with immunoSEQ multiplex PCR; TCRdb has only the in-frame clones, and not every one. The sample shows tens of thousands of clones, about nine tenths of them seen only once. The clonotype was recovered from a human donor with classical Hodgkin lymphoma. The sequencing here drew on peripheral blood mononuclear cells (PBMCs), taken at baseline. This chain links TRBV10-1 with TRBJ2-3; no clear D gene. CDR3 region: CASKRARWAGGTDTQYF. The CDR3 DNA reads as TGCGCCAGCAAAAGGGCGAGGTGGGCAGGTGGCACAGATACGCAGTATTTT.